What follows are 14 T cell receptor beta chains derived from one specimen sequenced in a study of blood T cell repertoires in COVID-19. TCRdb's table, derived via immunoSEQ multiplex PCR, lists solely in-frame clones and lacks some. The sample carries roughly 290,000 clones, around 89% recorded once. Sequencing was performed on peripheral blood. The receptors come from a man aged 25 to 45 with acute or convalescent COVID-19.

The rearrangement uses TRBV6-5 and TRBJ1-2; 7 bases fit TRBD1. V lost 0 bases and J lost 5; bases outside the gene matches: 6. CDR3 length: 15 amino acids. Looked up from germline, CDR1 is MNHEY and CDR2 is SVGAGI. The CDR3 reads CASSYSTGLGYGYTF. CDR3 DNA sequence: TGTGCCAGCAGTTACTCGACAGGGCTAGGGTATGGCTACACCTTC.

The rearrangement links TRBV5-1 to TRBJ2-1; 7 nucleotides line up with TRBD2. The CDR3 totals 16 residues. Germline lookup yields CDR1 SGHRS and CDR2 YFSETQ. V trimming: 1 base; J trimming: 6 bases; junction bases outside the gene matches: 10. The CDR3 spells CASSLRDYPPGNEQFF. The CDR3 nucleotides read TGCGCCAGCAGCTTGAGGGACTACCCACCGGGCAATGAGCAGTTCTTC.

V usage is TRBV30 and J usage is TRBJ1-6; TRBD1 is a possible D gene (6 bases). The CDR3 is 15 amino acids. Germline lookup yields CDR1 GTSNPN and CDR2 SVGIG (reference sequence). Trimming stripped 4 bases from V and 7 bases from J, with 17 bases between. The chain's CDR3 is CAWNPTGTGNSPLHF. CDR3 bases: TGTGCCTGGAACCCGACCGGAACAGGGAATTCACCCCTCCACTTT.

The rearrangement uses TRBV28 and TRBJ1-5; no clear D gene. Trimming pared 1 base from V and 1 base from J, leaving 5 bases between. The CDR3 length is 14 residues. CDR1 is MDHEN, CDR2 SYDVKM, per germline. This chain's CDR3 is CASSLLLSNQPQHF. CDR3 DNA: TGTGCCAGCAGTTTATTGTTAAGCAATCAGCCCCAGCATTTT.

The chain carries TRBV7-9 and TRBJ2-1; 8 bases align to TRBD1. CDR1 and CDR2 (germline): SEHNR, FQNEAQ (reference sequence). The junction had 7 bases not matched to a gene; V was cut back by 4 bases and J by 2 bases. The CDR3 is made up of 16 amino acids. The CDR3 spells CASSSSGTGTYNEQFF. The CDR3 nucleotides are TGTGCCAGCAGCTCTTCCGGGACAGGAACCTACAATGAGCAGTTCTTC. The full variable domain, with the rest looked up from reference TRBV7-9 and TRBJ2-1, is DTGVSQNPRHKITKRGQNVTFRCDPISEHNRLYWYRQTLGQGPEFLTYFQNEAQLEKSRLLSDRFSAERPKGSFSTLEIQRTEQGDSAMYLCASSSSGTGTYNEQFFGPGTRLTVL.

The chain has TRBV5-4 and TRBJ1-2, with TRBD1 identical over 7 bases. Germline lookup yields CDR1 SGHNT and CDR2 YYREEE (reference sequence). Trimming at V came to 5 bases and at J to 0 bases, leaving 4 bases not matched to a gene. The CDR3 sequence is 14 residues long. The CDR3 region is CASSTGTANYGYTF. In nucleotides, the CDR3 is TGTGCCAGCAGTACCGGGACAGCTAACTATGGCTACACCTTC.

The chain recombines TRBV28 with TRBJ1-5; the match to TRBD1 covers 7 bases. The CDR3 covers 18 residues. V dropped 5 bases and J dropped 2; count of bases not matched to a gene: 15. Germline CDR1 reads MDHEN; CDR2 reads SYDVKM. The CDR3 loop reads CASSRSLDRKRRNQPQHF. CDR3 nucleotide sequence: TGTGCCAGCAGTCGGAGCTTGGACAGGAAGAGACGCAATCAGCCCCAGCATTTT.

This rearrangement joins TRBV28 to TRBJ1-6; D may be TRBD1 (5 bases). Between the trimmed V and J ends, which lost 0 bases and 12 bases, there was a span of 6 bases. CDR1 and CDR2 (germline): MDHEN, SYDVKM. The CDR3 consists of 12 residues. CDR3 bases: TGTGCCAGCAGTTTATGGGGGGGACCCCTCCACTTT. The encoded protein is CASSLWGGPLHF.

The rearrangement joins TRBV18 to TRBJ1-4; TRBD1 is a possible D gene (6 bases). Trimming left V 5 bases short and J 5 bases short, with 12 bases between. CDR1 and CDR2 from the germline V gene are KGHSH and LQKENI. The length of the CDR3 is 14 residues. CDR3 loop: CASSSGVLNEKLFF. CDR3 bases: TGTGCCAGCTCATCAGGGGTCTTAAATGAAAAACTGTTTTTT.

This clone has a handful of counts. The V call is TRBV9, the J call TRBJ1-3; 8 bases match TRBD1. The V and J ends lost 3 bases and 5 bases, in that order; junction bases with no gene match: 4. The CDR3 extends over 14 amino acids. Germline loops: CDR1 SGDLS, CDR2 YYNGEE. DNA of the CDR3: TGTGCCAGCAGCGCCGGGGACAGGCGAAACACCATATATTTT. Translated: CASSAGDRRNTIYF.

J is TRBJ1-2 and V is TRBV2; D is ambiguous. V lost 1 base and J lost 2, with 11 bases in between. Germline CDR1 SNHLY, CDR2 FYNNEI. The CDR3 extends over 15 amino acids. Here the CDR3 DNA reads TGTGCCAGCAGTGAAGGTCTACGTGCAAACTATGGCTACACCTTC. Residues: CASSEGLRANYGYTF.

The chain carries TRBV2 and TRBJ1-2, with TRBD1 matching over 7 bases. The CDR3 consists of 12 residues. CDR1 and CDR2 from the germline V gene are SNHLY and FYNNEI. V dropped 4 bases and J dropped 4; count of bases not matched to a gene: 0. This chain's CDR3 is CASSGQGYGYTF. The CDR3 DNA sequence: TGTGCCAGCAGTGGACAGGGCTATGGCTACACCTTC.

The chain uses TRBV7-3 and TRBJ2-3; TRBD1 matches at 9 bases. The CDR3 extends over 18 amino acids. V lost 5 bases and J lost 2; bases outside the gene matches: 14. The germline V gene encodes CDR1 SGHTA and CDR2 FQGTGA. This CDR3 reads CASSPQGTGIRATDTQYF. CDR3 coding DNA: TGTGCCAGCAGCCCTCAAGGGACAGGGATAAGGGCCACAGATACGCAGTATTTT.

This chain links TRBV7-2 with TRBJ2-3; no reliable D call. With 5 bases removed from V and 4 bases from J, the gap between germline ends came to 13 bases. CDR1 and CDR2 from the germline V gene are SGHTA and FQGNSA. The CDR3 contains 14 residues. Written as DNA, the CDR3 is TGTGCCAGCAGCCCTCTATATCGGGCAGATACGCAGTATTTT. Translating gives CASSPLYRADTQYF.